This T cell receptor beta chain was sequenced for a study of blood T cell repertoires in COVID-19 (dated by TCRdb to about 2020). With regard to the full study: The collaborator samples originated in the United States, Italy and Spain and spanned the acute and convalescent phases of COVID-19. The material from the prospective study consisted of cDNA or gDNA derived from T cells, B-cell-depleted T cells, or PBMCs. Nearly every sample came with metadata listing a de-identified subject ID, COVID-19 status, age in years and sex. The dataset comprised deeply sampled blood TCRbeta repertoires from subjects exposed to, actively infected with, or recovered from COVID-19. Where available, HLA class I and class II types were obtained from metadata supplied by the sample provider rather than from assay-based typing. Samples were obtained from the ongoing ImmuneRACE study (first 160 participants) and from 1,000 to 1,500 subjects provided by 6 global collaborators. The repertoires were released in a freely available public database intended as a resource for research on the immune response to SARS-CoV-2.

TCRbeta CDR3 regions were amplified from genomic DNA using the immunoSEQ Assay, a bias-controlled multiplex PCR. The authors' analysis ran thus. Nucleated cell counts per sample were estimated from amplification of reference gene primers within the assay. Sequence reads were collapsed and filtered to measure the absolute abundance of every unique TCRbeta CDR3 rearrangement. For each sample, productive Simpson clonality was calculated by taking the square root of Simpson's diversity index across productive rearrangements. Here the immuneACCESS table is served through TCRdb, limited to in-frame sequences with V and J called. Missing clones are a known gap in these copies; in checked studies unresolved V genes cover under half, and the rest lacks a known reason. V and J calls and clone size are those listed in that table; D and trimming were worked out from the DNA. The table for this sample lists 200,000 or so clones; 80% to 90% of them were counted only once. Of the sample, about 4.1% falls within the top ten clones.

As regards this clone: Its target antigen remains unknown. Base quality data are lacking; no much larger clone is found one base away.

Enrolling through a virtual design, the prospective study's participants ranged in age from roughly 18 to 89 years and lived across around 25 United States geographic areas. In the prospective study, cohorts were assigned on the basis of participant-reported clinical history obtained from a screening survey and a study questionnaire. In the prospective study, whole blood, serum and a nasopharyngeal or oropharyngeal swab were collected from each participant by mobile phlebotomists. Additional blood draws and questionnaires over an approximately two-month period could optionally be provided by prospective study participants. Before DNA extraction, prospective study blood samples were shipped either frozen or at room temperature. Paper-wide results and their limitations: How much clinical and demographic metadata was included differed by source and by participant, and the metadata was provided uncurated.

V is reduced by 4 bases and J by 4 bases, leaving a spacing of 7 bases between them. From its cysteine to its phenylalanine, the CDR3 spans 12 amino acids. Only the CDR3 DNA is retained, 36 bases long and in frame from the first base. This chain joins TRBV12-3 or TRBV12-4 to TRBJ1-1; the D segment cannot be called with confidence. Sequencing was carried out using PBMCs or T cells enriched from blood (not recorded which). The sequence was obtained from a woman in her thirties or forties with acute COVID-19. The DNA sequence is TGTGCCAGCAGTTCCGGTGGCACTGAAGCTTTCTTT. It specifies CASSSGGTEAFF.